The 12 T cell receptor beta chains listed next were all sequenced from one sample in a study of PD-1 blockade in mismatch repair-deficient tumors. Profiled with immunoSEQ multiplex PCR; TCRdb holds only in-frame clones, not every one. This sample yields about 130,000 clones, of which around nine tenths are seen a single time; 12% belongs to the top ten. This material consisted of peripheral blood, taken 70 to 73 weeks after starting pembrolizumab. Every receptor here comes from an adult with mismatch repair-deficient cancer.

The V and J genes are TRBV4-2 and TRBJ2-5; 8 bases agree with TRBD2. CDR3 length: 18 amino acids. The V and J ends lost 1 base and 3 bases, in that order; junction bases with no gene match: 13. The germline CDR1 and CDR2 sequences are LGHNA and YNFKEQ. The CDR3 region is CASSQGLAVAGGEETQYF. CDR3 DNA sequence: TGTGCCAGCAGCCAAGGACTCGCGGTGGCGGGAGGAGAAGAGACCCAGTACTTC.

This chain uses TRBV15 with TRBJ1-2; 7 bases are shared with TRBD1. This CDR3 contains 15 residues. The germline V gene encodes CDR1 LNHNV and CDR2 YYDKDF (reference sequence). After removal of 0 bases from V and 4 bases from J, the junction contained 5 bases not matched to a gene. CDR3 sequence: CATSRDGDSRYGYTF. Written as DNA, the CDR3 is TGTGCCACCAGCAGAGATGGGGACAGCCGCTATGGCTACACCTTC. Supplemented by reference TRBV15 and TRBJ1-2, the full variable domain reads DAMVIQNPRYQVTQFGKPVTLSCSQTLNHNVMYWYQQKSSQAPKLLFHYYDKDFNNEADTPDNFQSRRPNTSFCFLDIRSPGLGDTAMYLCATSRDGDSRYGYTFGSGTRLTVV.

This clone came up once. V and J are TRBV4-1 and TRBJ2-3; no definite D call. Trimming left V 3 bases short and J 3 bases short, with 7 bases between. The CDR3 contains 13 residues. The germline CDR1 and CDR2 sequences are MGHRA and YSYEKL. In DNA, the CDR3 is TGCGCCAGCAGCCATGGTGCAACAGATACGCAGTATTTT. It encodes CASSHGATDTQYF.

This chain connects TRBV27 to TRBJ2-7, with 7 bases fitting TRBD2. J lost 2 bases, V lost 1 base, and 5 bases had no gene match. This CDR3 has 15 residues. The V gene's germline CDR1 is MNHEY and CDR2 SMNVEV (reference sequence). CDR3 bases: TGTGCCAGCAGTTTATTCGCGGGAGAGACCTACGAGCAGTACTTC. Its translation: CASSLFAGETYEQYF.

The genes are TRBV7-9 and TRBJ2-2, with 8 bases lining up with TRBD1. This CDR3 spans 13 amino acids. The germline V gene encodes CDR1 SEHNR and CDR2 FQNEAQ (reference sequence). V was clipped by 5 bases and J by 6 bases; unmatched bases: 2. In DNA, the CDR3 is TGTGCCAGCAGCCGCAGGGGGCCCGGGGAGCTGTTTTTT. Protein: CASSRRGPGELFF. Drawing the rest from reference TRBV7-9 and TRBJ2-2, the complete variable domain is DTGVSQNPRHKITKRGQNVTFRCDPISEHNRLYWYRQTLGQGPEFLTYFQNEAQLEKSRLLSDRFSAERPKGSFSTLEIQRTEQGDSAMYLCASSRRGPGELFFGEGSRLTVL.

The CDR3 coding sequence is TGTGCCAGCTCAACCCAGGGACGTGGTGAGACCCAGTACTTC. Translation gives CASSTQGRGETQYF. The chain has TRBV7-9 and TRBJ2-5; D may correspond to TRBD1 or TRBD2 (5 bases each). Trimming took 8 bases from V and 5 from J, leaving 18 bases between them. This CDR3 is 14 amino acids long. Germline V gene sequence: CDR1 SEHNR, CDR2 FQNEAQ (reference sequence).

The chain joins TRBV28 to TRBJ2-5; 7 bases are a match to TRBD2. V dropped 1 base and J dropped 4; count of bases not matched to a gene: 12. CDR1 is MDHEN and CDR2 is SYDVKM in the germline V gene. CDR3 size: 17 residues. CDR3 DNA: TGTGCCAGCAGTTTATTTGAGGGAGGGCCGTCCGGAGAGACCCAGTACTTC. Protein: CASSLFEGGPSGETQYF.

The genes are TRBV9 and TRBJ2-1; 12 bases are a match to TRBD2. The germline V gene encodes CDR1 SGDLS and CDR2 YYNGEE. J lost 10 bases, V lost 1 base, and 3 bases had no gene match. The CDR3 is made up of 14 amino acids. The CDR3 region has the DNA TGTGCCAGCAGCGTACTAGCGGGAGGGCCGGAGCAGTTCTTC. Its translation: CASSVLAGGPEQFF. Using reference TRBV9 and TRBJ2-1 for the parts outside the CDR3, the full variable domain is DSGVTQTPKHLITATGQRVTLRCSPRSGDLSVYWYQQSLDQGLQFLIQYYNGEERAKGNILERFSAQQFPDLHSELNLSSLELGDSALYFCASSVLAGGPEQFFGPGTRLTVL.

The chain is built from TRBV10-3 and TRBJ2-7; D unresolved. The CDR3 consists of 11 residues. With 3 bases removed from V and 7 bases from J, the gap between germline ends came to 7 bases. Germline V lookup: CDR1 ENHRY, CDR2 SYGVKD. The CDR3 nucleotides are TGTGCCATCAGTGATACCACAGAGCAGTACTTC. This encodes CAISDTTEQYF.

The CDR3, as DNA: TGCGCCAGCAGCCCGGGGGTCGGTGCCACCCAGCATTTT. Its translation: CASSPGVGATQHF. This chain uses TRBV4-1 with TRBJ1-5, with TRBD1 as a possible D gene (5 bases). CDR3 length: 13 residues. In germline, CDR1 is MGHRA, CDR2 YSYEKL. V lost 4 bases, J lost 11 bases, and 15 bases lay in between.

The chain joins TRBV29-1 to TRBJ2-5; 8 nucleotides match TRBD2. Germline V lookup: CDR1 SQVTM, CDR2 ANQGSEA. This CDR3 has 14 residues. Trimming removed 6 bases from V and 5 bases from J; junction bases left unmatched: 11. The CDR3 region has the DNA TGCAGCGTCGCCGGGACTAGACGAAAGGAGACCCAGTACTTC. It translates to CSVAGTRRKETQYF.

J is TRBJ2-1 and V is TRBV7-3, with 8 bases fitting TRBD1. V trimming: 1 base; J trimming: 9 bases; junction bases outside the gene matches: 5. CDR3 length equals 14 residues. Germline values: CDR1 SGHTA, CDR2 FQGTGA. The DNA of the CDR3 is TGTGCCAGCAGCTTAAAGACAGGGGTTGGTGAGCAGTTCTTC. Translated, it gives CASSLKTGVGEQFF.